These 27 T cell receptor beta chains were sequenced from one sample in a study of PD-1 blockade in classical Hodgkin lymphoma. Every patient experienced relapse after autologous stem cell transplantation, and brentuximab vedotin exposure varied. The repertoire was sequenced with immunoSEQ multiplex PCR; TCRdb's copy has only in-frame clones and lacks some. Of 13,000 or so clones listed, 75% to 90% were seen once; the top ten hold 20% to 25%. The sequencing used peripheral blood mononuclear cells (PBMCs), collected at baseline. The receptors stem from a human donor with classical Hodgkin lymphoma.

V gene TRBV19 combines with J gene TRBJ2-3; D may be TRBD2 (6 bases). CDR1 is LNHDA and CDR2 is SQIVND in the germline V gene (reference sequence). This CDR3 comprises 14 residues. V lost 7 bases, J lost 3 bases, and 14 bases lay in between. The CDR3 DNA follows: TGTGCCAGTATGGAGGGATTGGGGACAGATACGCAGTATTTT. Protein product: CASMEGLGTDTQYF.

This clone has a handful of counts. The rearrangement joins TRBV5-6 to TRBJ2-3; weak D call: TRBD2 (6 bases). There are 18 residues in the CDR3. CDR1 SGHDT and CDR2 YYEEEE come from the germline V gene. The V end was cut by 0 bases, the J end by 4 bases, with 21 bases between. The CDR3, as DNA: TGTGCCAGCAGCTTGGGGGAGGCTAGGCGGGGAAGGGCAGATACGCAGTATTTT. Its protein is CASSLGEARRGRADTQYF.

V usage is TRBV7-8 and J usage is TRBJ1-5, with D uncertain. This CDR3 is 16 amino acids long. Trimming took 2 bases from V and 0 from J, leaving 11 bases between them. Germline V gene lookup returns CDR1 SGHVS and CDR2 FQNEAQ. This chain's CDR3 is CASSLNGRYSNQPQHF. The CDR3 DNA sequence: TGTGCCAGCAGCTTAAACGGACGGTATAGCAATCAGCCCCAGCATTTT. Full variable domain (rest looked up from reference TRBV7-8 and TRBJ1-5): GAGVSQSPRYKVAKRGQDVALRCDPISGHVSLFWYQQALGQGPEFLTYFQNEAQLDKSGLPSDRFFAERPEGSVSTLKIQRTQQEDSAVYLCASSLNGRYSNQPQHFGDGTRLSIL.

This chain joins TRBV7-2 and TRBJ1-4; TRBD1 is a possible D gene (6 bases). The CDR3 is 15 amino acids. Germline V gives CDR1 SGHTA, CDR2 FQGNSA. Between the trimmed V and J ends, which lost 1 base and 10 bases, there was a span of 16 bases. The CDR3 region has the DNA TGTGCCAGCAGCTTAGACGGGGGCGCCTCAGCAAAACTGTTTTTT. It specifies CASSLDGGASAKLFF.

The V call is TRBV28, the J call TRBJ2-5; TRBD1 agrees at 8 bases. The germline V gene has CDR1 MDHEN and CDR2 SYDVKM. After removal of 5 bases from V and 5 bases from J, the junction contained 7 bases not matched to a gene. This CDR3 contains 14 residues. The DNA for the CDR3 is TGTGCCAGCAGTACAGACAGGGGATCCGAGACCCAGTACTTC. Translating gives CASSTDRGSETQYF.

The chain joins TRBV6-1 to TRBJ2-5, with 8 bases that match TRBD1. The ends lost 5 bases at V and 4 bases at J; junction bases unmatched: 3. Germline values: CDR1 MNHNS, CDR2 SASEGT. This CDR3 is 13 amino acids long. In DNA, the CDR3 is TGTGCCAGCAGTCTGACAGGGGTAGAGACCCAGTACTTC. Translating gives CASSLTGVETQYF.

The chain recombines TRBV11-3 with TRBJ1-3; the D gene is possibly TRBD1 (5 bases). The germline V gene encodes CDR1 SGHNT and CDR2 YENEEA. Trimming cost V 5 bases and J 4 bases, with 15 bases left between them. There are 15 residues in the CDR3. CDR3 sequence reads: CASSRMGLDGNTIYF. CDR3 DNA: TGTGCCAGCAGCCGAATGGGACTAGACGGAAACACCATATATTTT.

This rearrangement joins TRBV11-2 to TRBJ1-1; D is uncertain. V lost 5 bases and J lost 0, with 10 bases in between. From germline, CDR1 is SGHAT and CDR2 FQNNGV. This CDR3 has 14 amino acids. The CDR3 region is CASSGRALNTEAFF. CDR3 in DNA: TGTGCCAGCAGCGGAAGGGCCCTGAACACTGAAGCTTTCTTT. Using reference TRBV11-2 and TRBJ1-1 for the parts outside the CDR3, the full variable domain is EAGVAQSPRYKIIEKRQSVAFWCNPISGHATLYWYQQILGQGPKLLIQFQNNGVVDDSQLPKDRFSAERLKGVDSTLKIQPAKLEDSAVYLCASSGRALNTEAFFGQGTRLTVV.

The V and J genes are TRBV29-1 and TRBJ2-1, with D unresolved. The germline V gene has CDR1 SQVTM and CDR2 ANQGSEA. CDR3 size: 12 residues. The ends were cut back, 4 bases at V and 4 bases at J, with 8 bases in the middle. CDR3 sequence: CSVGGSYNEQFF. The CDR3 DNA is TGCAGCGTTGGTGGTAGTTACAATGAGCAGTTCTTC.

The J gene is TRBJ1-2, the V gene TRBV7-9; D might be TRBD1 (5 bases). The V and J ends lost 6 bases and 8 bases respectively, with 22 bases between them. Germline loops: CDR1 SEHNR, CDR2 FQNEAQ (reference sequence). The CDR3 sequence is 15 residues long. The CDR3 loop reads CASRPGQTRADGYTF. The CDR3 DNA is TGTGCCAGCAGACCTGGACAAACACGGGCGGACGGCTACACCTTC.

The genes are TRBV30 and TRBJ2-7, with 7 bases fitting TRBD1. This CDR3 comprises 14 residues. Germline CDR1 reads GTSNPN; CDR2 reads SVGIG (reference sequence). The V and J ends lost 3 bases and 2 bases, in that order; junction bases with no gene match: 7. CDR3 protein: CAWSRVRGTYEQYF. CDR3 DNA: TGTGCCTGGAGCAGGGTCAGGGGGACCTACGAGCAGTACTTC.

CDR3 DNA: TGTGCCAGCAGTTTATTAGGACTAGCGGCGAGCTCCTACAATGAGCAGTTCTTC. Translating gives CASSLLGLAASSYNEQFF. V usage is TRBV28 and J usage is TRBJ2-1; TRBD2 matches at 10 bases. Germline V gene data show CDR1 as MDHEN and CDR2 as SYDVKM. CDR3 length equals 18 residues. V lost 1 base, J lost 0 bases, and 6 bases stayed unmatched.

This chain uses TRBV5-1 with TRBJ2-3; 7 bases fit TRBD2. The CDR3 loop spans 14 amino acids. The germline CDR1 and CDR2 sequences are SGHRS and YFSETQ. The V gene end was trimmed by 1 base and the J gene end by 3 bases; junction bases not matched to a gene: 2. The CDR3 nucleotides are TGCGCCAGCAGCTTGCCGGGAGGAACAGATACGCAGTATTTT. Protein: CASSLPGGTDTQYF.

The chain has TRBV5-1 and TRBJ1-2, with D unresolved. CDR3 length equals 15 residues. The V end was cut by 0 bases, the J end by 8 bases, with 17 bases between. Germline CDR1 and CDR2: SGHRS and YFSETQ. The DNA for the CDR3 is TGCGCCAGCAGCTTGGGGGGAACGAGGGTCAACGGCTACACCTTC. Encoded protein: CASSLGGTRVNGYTF.

The chain couples TRBV19 to TRBJ2-5; 8 nucleotides agree with TRBD2. Germline values: CDR1 LNHDA, CDR2 SQIVND (reference sequence). The CDR3 spans 13 residues. The junction had 4 bases not matched to a gene; V was cut back by 5 bases and J by 5 bases. The CDR3 spells CASSWAGGETQYF. The CDR3 coding sequence is TGTGCCAGTAGTTGGGCGGGAGGCGAGACCCAGTACTTC.

The chain uses TRBV9 and TRBJ2-7; 9 bases are shared with TRBD2. The CDR3 consists of 15 residues. With 3 bases clipped from V and 5 bases from J, the junction kept 9 bases outside the gene matches. Germline loops: CDR1 SGDLS, CDR2 YYNGEE. CDR3 bases: TGTGCCAGCAGCGACTCCGGGACTAGCCTCCACGAGCAGTACTTC. Its protein is CASSDSGTSLHEQYF.

The chain combines TRBV11-2 with TRBJ2-2; D remains ambiguous. Per germline, CDR1 SGHAT and CDR2 FQNNGV. Trimming removed 1 base at V and 5 bases at J, with 11 bases between. CDR3 size: 15 residues. The CDR3 DNA follows: TGTGCCAGCAGCTTAGCTATAAGGGTGACCGGGGAGCTGTTTTTT. The encoded protein is CASSLAIRVTGELFF.

This chain connects TRBV19 to TRBJ2-5; possibly TRBD1 for D (6 bases). This CDR3 comprises 17 residues. Germline-derived CDR1 and CDR2 are LNHDA and SQIVND (reference sequence). Trimming cost V 5 bases and J 5 bases, with 24 bases left between them. The CDR3 protein is CASSHQTGLGVDETQYF. The CDR3 bases are TGTGCCAGTAGTCACCAGACAGGTTTGGGGGTGGACGAGACCCAGTACTTC.

In its sample, this clone was seen once. A junction end diverges from the germline sequence, so it may reflect a read error. The gene calls are TRBV6-6 and TRBJ1-1; the D is unclear. The CDR3 has 13 amino acids. CDR1 is MNHNY, CDR2 SVGAGI, per germline (reference sequence). The CDR3 spells CAISRTGNTEAFF. CDR3 sequence (DNA): TGTGCCATCAGTCGGACGGGGAACACTGAAGCTTTCTTT.

The chain recombines TRBV28 with TRBJ2-3; 9 bases map to TRBD2. Trimming took 7 bases from V and 2 from J; bases not matched to a gene: 13. The CDR3 spans 17 residues. The germline V gene has CDR1 MDHEN and CDR2 SYDVKM. The CDR3 loop reads CASTVYGLAGITDTQYF. The CDR3 DNA sequence: TGTGCCAGCACAGTTTATGGCCTAGCGGGAATCACAGATACGCAGTATTTT.

This clone was detected only once. The chain couples TRBV27 to TRBJ2-2; tentatively, D is TRBD2 (5 bases). V was shortened by 5 bases and J by 6 bases, with 16 bases between the two germline ends. Germline V gene data show CDR1 as MNHEY and CDR2 as SMNVEV (reference sequence). There are 15 residues in the CDR3. CDR3 sequence reads: CASSRRAMDAGELFF. The CDR3 region has the DNA TGTGCCAGCAGTCGGCGGGCCATGGACGCCGGGGAGCTGTTTTTT.

The V and J genes are TRBV5-1 and TRBJ1-5, with 7 bases fitting TRBD1. The CDR3 runs to 13 residues. Trimming took 4 bases from V and 4 from J; bases not matched to a gene: 2. CDR1 SGHRS and CDR2 YFSETQ come from the germline V gene. The CDR3 DNA reads as TGCGCCAGCAGCCCAGGGGGGAATCAGCCCCAGCATTTT. Amino acids: CASSPGGNQPQHF.

This clone was recorded only once. V usage is TRBV6-5 and J usage is TRBJ2-7; D uncertain. The V gene lost 7 bases and the J gene lost 4 bases, with 11 bases spanning the gap. There are 12 residues in the CDR3. CDR1 is MNHEY, CDR2 SVGAGI, per germline. CDR3 sequence reads: CASTKTVYEQYF. CDR3 DNA: TGTGCCAGCACAAAAACAGTTTACGAGCAGTACTTC.

This clone was picked up a small number of times. The rearrangement joins TRBV11-2 to TRBJ2-3; perhaps TRBD2 as D (5 bases). V was pared by 6 bases and J by 3 bases, with 13 bases between. This CDR3 region has 14 residues. Looked up from germline, CDR1 is SGHAT and CDR2 is FQNNGV. CDR3 sequence reads: CASSSRAVTDTQYF. CDR3 DNA sequence: TGTGCCAGCAGTTCGAGGGCAGTTACAGATACGCAGTATTTT.

This clone came up a few times. The genes are TRBV27 and TRBJ2-2; D unclear. The CDR3 is 12 amino acids. Germline CDR1 MNHEY, CDR2 SMNVEV (reference sequence). Trimming shortened V by 3 bases and J by 8 bases, and 7 bases separated the two germline ends. CDR3 coding DNA: TGTGCCAGCAGTTTCGCGGAGGGGGAGCTGTTTTTT. This encodes CASSFAEGELFF.

The chain couples TRBV18 to TRBJ1-1; a possible D gene is TRBD1 (6 bases). The CDR3 has 17 residues. Looked up from germline, CDR1 is KGHSH and CDR2 is LQKENI. With 3 bases removed from V and 4 bases from J, the gap between germline ends came to 21 bases. CDR3 bases: TGTGCCAGCTCACCGCTAGGTCGGGGGCAAAGTTCCACTGAAGCTTTCTTT. Its protein product is CASSPLGRGQSSTEAFF.

The CDR3 coding sequence is TGTGCCAGCAGCCCAGCGGGGCTAGCGGGCGAGCAGTACTTC. Translation gives CASSPAGLAGEQYF. This rearrangement joins TRBV11-2 to TRBJ2-7; 8 bases are a match to TRBD2. The CDR3 runs 14 residues. With V trimmed by 5 bases and J by 6 bases, 9 bases remained unmatched. From germline, CDR1 is SGHAT and CDR2 FQNNGV.